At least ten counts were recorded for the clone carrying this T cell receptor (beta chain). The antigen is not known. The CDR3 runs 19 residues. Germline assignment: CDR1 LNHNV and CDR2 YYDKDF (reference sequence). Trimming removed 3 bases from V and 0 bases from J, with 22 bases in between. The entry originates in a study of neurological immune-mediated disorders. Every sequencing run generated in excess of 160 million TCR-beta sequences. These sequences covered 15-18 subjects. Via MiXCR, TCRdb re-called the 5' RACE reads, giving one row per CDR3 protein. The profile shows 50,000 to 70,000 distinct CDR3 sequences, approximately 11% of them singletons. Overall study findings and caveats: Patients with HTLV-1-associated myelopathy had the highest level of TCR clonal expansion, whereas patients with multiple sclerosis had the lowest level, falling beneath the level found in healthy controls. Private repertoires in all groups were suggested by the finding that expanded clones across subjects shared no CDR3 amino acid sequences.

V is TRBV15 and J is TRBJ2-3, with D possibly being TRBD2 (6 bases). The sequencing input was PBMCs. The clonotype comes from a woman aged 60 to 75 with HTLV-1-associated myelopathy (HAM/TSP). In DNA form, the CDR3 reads TGTGCCACCAGCAGGAAAAAGAAGACCCGGGAGTCTAGCACAGATACGCAGTATTTT. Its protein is CATSRKKKTRESSTDTQYF.